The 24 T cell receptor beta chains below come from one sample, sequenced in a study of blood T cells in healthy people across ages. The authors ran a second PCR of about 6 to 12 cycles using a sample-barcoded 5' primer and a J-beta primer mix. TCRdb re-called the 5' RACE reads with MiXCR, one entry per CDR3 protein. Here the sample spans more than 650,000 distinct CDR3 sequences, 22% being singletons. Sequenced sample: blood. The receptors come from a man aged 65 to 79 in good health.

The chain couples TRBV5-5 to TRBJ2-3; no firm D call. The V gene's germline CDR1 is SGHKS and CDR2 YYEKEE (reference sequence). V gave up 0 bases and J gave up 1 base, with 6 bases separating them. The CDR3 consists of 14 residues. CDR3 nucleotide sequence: TGTGCCAGCAGCTTGGGGGATGGCACAGATACGCAGTATTTT. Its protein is CASSLGDGTDTQYF. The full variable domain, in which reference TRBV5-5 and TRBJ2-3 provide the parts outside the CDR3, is DAGVTQSPTHLIKTRGQQVTLRCSPISGHKSVSWYQQVLGQGPQFIFQYYEKEERGRGNFPDRFSARQFPNYSSELNVNALLLGDSALYLCASSLGDGTDTQYFGPGTRLTVL.

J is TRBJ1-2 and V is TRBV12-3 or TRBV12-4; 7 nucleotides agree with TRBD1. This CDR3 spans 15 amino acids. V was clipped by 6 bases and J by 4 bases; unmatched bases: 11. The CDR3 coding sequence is TGTGCCAGCAGGGGACAGTCGGGGGCGTCCTATGGCTACACCTTC. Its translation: CASRGQSGASYGYTF.

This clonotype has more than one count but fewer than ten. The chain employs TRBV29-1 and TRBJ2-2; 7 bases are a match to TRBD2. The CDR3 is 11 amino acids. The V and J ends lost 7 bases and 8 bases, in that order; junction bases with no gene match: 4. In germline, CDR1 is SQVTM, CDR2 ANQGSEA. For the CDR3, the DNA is TGCAGCGCCCGGGGGGAAGGGGAGCTGTTTTTT. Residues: CSARGEGELFF.

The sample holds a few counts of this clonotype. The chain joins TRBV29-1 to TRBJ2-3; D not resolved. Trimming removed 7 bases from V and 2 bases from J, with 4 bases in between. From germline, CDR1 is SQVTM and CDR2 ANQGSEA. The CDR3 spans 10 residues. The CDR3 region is CSAYTDTQYF. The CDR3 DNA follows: TGCAGCGCTTACACAGATACGCAGTATTTT.

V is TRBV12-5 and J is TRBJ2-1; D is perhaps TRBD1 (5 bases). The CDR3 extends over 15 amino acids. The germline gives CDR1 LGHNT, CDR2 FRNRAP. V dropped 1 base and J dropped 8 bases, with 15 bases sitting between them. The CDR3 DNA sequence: TGTGCTAGTGGTTTGGGGTCGAATCAGGGCCATGAGCAGTTCTTC. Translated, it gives CASGLGSNQGHEQFF.

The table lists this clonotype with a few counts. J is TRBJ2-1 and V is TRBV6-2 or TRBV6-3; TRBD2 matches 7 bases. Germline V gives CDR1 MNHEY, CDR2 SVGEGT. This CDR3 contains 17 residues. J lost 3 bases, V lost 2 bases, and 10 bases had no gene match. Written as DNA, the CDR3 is TGTGCCAGCAGTTACAGTCCGCCAGCGGGGATCTACAATGAGCAGTTCTTC. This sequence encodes CASSYSPPAGIYNEQFF.

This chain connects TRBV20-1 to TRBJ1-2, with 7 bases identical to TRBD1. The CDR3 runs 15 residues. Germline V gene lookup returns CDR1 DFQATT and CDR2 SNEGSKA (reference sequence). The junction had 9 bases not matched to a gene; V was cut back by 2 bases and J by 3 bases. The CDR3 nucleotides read TGCAGTGCTAGATTGGGCAGGGGGGTGGACTATGGCTACACCTTC. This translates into CSARLGRGVDYGYTF.

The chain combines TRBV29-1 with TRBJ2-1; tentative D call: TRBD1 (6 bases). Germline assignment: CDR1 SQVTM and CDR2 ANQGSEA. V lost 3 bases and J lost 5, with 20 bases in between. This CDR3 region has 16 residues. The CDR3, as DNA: TGCAGCGTTGACGGGTGGGACACGGGGTTTGACAATGAGCAGTTCTTC. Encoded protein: CSVDGWDTGFDNEQFF.

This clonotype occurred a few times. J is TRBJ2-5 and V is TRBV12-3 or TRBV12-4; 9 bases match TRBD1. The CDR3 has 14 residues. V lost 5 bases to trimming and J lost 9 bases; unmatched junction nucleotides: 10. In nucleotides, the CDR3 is TGTGCCAGCAGTCCCGGACAGGGGACGGGGGCCCAGTACTTC. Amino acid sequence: CASSPGQGTGAQYF.

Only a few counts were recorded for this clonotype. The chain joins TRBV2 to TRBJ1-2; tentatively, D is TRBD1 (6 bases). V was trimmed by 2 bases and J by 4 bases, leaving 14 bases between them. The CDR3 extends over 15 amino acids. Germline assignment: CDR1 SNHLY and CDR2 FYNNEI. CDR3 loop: CASSERTAGPYGYTF. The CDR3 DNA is TGTGCCAGCAGTGAAAGGACAGCCGGACCCTATGGCTACACCTTC.

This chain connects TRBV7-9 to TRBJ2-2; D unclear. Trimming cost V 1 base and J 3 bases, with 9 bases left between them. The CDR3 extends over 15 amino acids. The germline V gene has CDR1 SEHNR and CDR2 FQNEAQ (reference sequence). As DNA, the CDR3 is TGTGCCAGCAGCTTAGATCGTCCGGACACCGGGGAGCTGTTTTTT. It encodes CASSLDRPDTGELFF.

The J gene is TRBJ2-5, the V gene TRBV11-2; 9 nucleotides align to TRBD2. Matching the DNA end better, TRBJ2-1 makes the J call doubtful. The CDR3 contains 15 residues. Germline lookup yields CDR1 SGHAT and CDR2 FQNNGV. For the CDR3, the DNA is TGTGCCAGCAGCCTCGTGCTAGCGGGGATGAATGAGCAGTTCTTC. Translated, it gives CASSLVLAGMNEQFF.

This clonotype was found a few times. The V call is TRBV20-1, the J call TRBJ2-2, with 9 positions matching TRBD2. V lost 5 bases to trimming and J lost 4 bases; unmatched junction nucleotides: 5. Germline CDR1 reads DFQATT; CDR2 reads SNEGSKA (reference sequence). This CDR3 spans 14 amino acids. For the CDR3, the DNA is TGCAGTGCTGACGGCGGGAGGGCCACCGGGGAGCTGTTTTTT. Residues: CSADGGRATGELFF.

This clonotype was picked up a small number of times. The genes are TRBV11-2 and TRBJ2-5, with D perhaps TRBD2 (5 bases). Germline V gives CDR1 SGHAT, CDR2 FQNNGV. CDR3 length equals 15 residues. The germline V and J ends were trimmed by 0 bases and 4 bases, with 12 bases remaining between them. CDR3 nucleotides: TGTGCCAGCAGCTTAGATTTAGCGACTGGAGAGACCCAGTACTTC. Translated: CASSLDLATGETQYF.

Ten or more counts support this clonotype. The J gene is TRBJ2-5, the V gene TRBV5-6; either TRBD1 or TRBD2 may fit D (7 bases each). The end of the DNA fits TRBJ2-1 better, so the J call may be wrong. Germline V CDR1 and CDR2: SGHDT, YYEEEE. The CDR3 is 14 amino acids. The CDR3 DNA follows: TGTGCCAGCAGCTTGGGACAGGGAGGGCTTGAGCAGTTCTTC. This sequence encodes CASSLGQGGLEQFF.

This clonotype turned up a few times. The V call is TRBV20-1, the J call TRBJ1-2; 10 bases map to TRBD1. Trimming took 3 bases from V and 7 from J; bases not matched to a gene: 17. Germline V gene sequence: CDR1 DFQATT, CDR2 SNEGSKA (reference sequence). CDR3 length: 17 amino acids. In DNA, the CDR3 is TGCAGTGCTAGGGCACTCCCCGGGACAGGGGACCGTCGTGGCTACACCTTC. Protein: CSARALPGTGDRRGYTF.

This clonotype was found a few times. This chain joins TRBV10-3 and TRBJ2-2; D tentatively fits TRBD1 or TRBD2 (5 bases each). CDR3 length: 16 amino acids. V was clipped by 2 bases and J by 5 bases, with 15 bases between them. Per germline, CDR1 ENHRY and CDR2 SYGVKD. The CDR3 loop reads CAISETGPSRTGELFF. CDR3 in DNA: TGTGCCATCAGTGAGACGGGACCATCTCGTACCGGGGAGCTGTTTTTT.

The CDR3 coding sequence is TGTGCCATCCGACTGAGCGGGAGAGGAGATACGCAGTATTTT. Protein: CAIRLSGRGDTQYF. The chain couples TRBV6-1 to TRBJ2-3, with 8 bases matching TRBD2. V was clipped by 10 bases and J by 5 bases; unmatched bases: 11. The germline gives CDR1 MNHNS, CDR2 SASEGT. This CDR3 is 14 amino acids long.

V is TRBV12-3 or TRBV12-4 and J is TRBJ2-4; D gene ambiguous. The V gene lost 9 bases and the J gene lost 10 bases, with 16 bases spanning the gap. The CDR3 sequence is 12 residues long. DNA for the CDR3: TGTGCCAGTCGAAGAACCTCCCAAATTCAGTACTTC. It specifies CASRRTSQIQYF.

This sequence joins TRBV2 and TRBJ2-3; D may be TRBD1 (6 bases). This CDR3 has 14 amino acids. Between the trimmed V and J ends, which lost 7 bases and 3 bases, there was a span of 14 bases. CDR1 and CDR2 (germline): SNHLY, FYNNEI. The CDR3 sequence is CASTRTETTDTQYF. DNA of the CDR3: TGTGCCAGCACTAGGACAGAAACGACAGATACGCAGTATTTT.

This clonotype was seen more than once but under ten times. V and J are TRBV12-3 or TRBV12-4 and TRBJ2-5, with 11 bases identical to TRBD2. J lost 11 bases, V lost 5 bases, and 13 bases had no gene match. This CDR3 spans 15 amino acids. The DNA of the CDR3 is TGTGCCAGCAGTCGGACTAGCGGGCCACCTGGGGAGCAGTACTTC. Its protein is CASSRTSGPPGEQYF.

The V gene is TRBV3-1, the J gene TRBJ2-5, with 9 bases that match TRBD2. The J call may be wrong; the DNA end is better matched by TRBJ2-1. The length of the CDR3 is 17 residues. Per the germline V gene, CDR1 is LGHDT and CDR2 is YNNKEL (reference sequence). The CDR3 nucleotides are TGTGCCAGCAGCCCACCCTGGGAGCGGGGGGCGGGGAATGAGCAGTTCTTC. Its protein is CASSPPWERGAGNEQFF.

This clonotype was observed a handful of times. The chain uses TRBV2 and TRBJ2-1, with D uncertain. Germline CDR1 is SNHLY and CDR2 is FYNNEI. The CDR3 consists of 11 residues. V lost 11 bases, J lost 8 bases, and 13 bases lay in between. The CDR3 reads CAPKGAYEQFF. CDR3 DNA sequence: TGTGCCCCAAAGGGTGCTTATGAGCAGTTCTTC.

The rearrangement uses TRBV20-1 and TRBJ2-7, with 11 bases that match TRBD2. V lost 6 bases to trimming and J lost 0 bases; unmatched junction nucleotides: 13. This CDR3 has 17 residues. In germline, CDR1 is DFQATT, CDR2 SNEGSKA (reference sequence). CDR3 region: CSAAGLAGGRSSYEQYF. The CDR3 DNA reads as TGCAGTGCAGCGGGGCTAGCGGGGGGCCGAAGCTCCTACGAGCAGTACTTC.